This paragraph covers one T cell receptor beta chain sequence. Its antigen has not been determined. One base away there is no much larger clone; base qualities are not given. TCRbeta CDR3 regions were amplified from genomic DNA by means of the immunoSEQ Assay, a bias-controlled multiplex PCR. In the authors' own workflow: Nucleated cell counts per sample were estimated from amplification of reference gene primers within the assay. Sequence reads were collapsed and filtered to measure the absolute abundance of every unique TCRbeta CDR3 rearrangement. For each sample, productive Simpson clonality was calculated as the square root of Simpson's diversity index across productive rearrangements. The table comes from immuneACCESS by way of TCRdb, which keeps in-frame sequences with V and J called. Part of the clones is missing from these tables; in studies checked, under half for an unresolved V gene and the rest for unknown reasons. The V and J calls and clone size come from that table; D and trimming were worked out from the DNA. In all, the sample holds some 33,000 clones, and more than 80% of those were seen once. 7.3% of the sample rests with the top ten.

The collaborating institutions used their own protocols to collect whole blood in K2EDTA tubes. For TCRbeta analysis, collaborators shipped samples as frozen whole blood, isolated PBMCs, or DNA extracted from either of those sample types. V gives up 6 bases and J gives up 4 bases, and the segment between their germline ends measures 10 bases. CDR1 and CDR2, per the germline V gene (reference sequence), are LNHDA and SQIVND. The CDR3 holds 13 amino acids from the cysteine to the phenylalanine. Only CDR3 DNA remains: 39 bases, in frame from the first base. These data originate in a study of blood T cell repertoires in COVID-19 (dated by TCRdb to 2018 to 2021). Study-wide context: Collaborator samples came from the United States, Italy and Spain and covered acute and convalescent phases of COVID-19. The material from the prospective study consisted of cDNA or gDNA derived from T cells, B-cell-depleted T cells, or PBMCs. Subjects who had been exposed to COVID-19, were actively infected with it, or had recovered from it provided the deeply sampled blood TCRbeta repertoires that made up the dataset. The repertoires were released in a freely available public database intended as a resource for research on the immune response to SARS-CoV-2. Samples came from the ongoing ImmuneRACE study (first 160 participants) plus 1,254 subjects from 6 global collaborators. Nearly every sample came with metadata listing a de-identified subject ID, COVID-19 status, age in years and sex. HLA class I and class II types, where available, came from metadata supplied by the sample provider rather than from assay-based typing. The paper as a whole reports these results and caveats: The amount of clinical and demographic metadata varied by source and participant and was provided uncurated.

The receptor comes from a human donor in a cohort sampled during active COVID-19. Sequencing used peripheral blood. Recombination joined TRBV19 with TRBJ1-5; 6 matching bases give a weak D call of TRBD1. The CDR3 reads CASRPQGNQPQHF. DNA sequence: TGTGCCAGTAGACCACAGGGAAATCAGCCCCAGCATTTT.